In its sample, the clone carrying this TCR beta chain was seen a few times. The sample is drawn from a study of cytomegalovirus exposure and HLA in healthy donors. The PCR had 60 Vbeta and 13 Jbeta primers. Data came from immunoSEQ multiplex PCR; TCRdb stores just in-frame clones and leaves some out. The repertoire holds around 150,000 clones, with 65% to 85% as singletons. CDR3 length: 16 amino acids. The ends lost 3 bases at V and 1 base at J; junction bases unmatched: 8. Germline V gene lookup returns CDR1 SGDLS and CDR2 YYNGEE. Sequences were obtained from PBMCs. This chain connects TRBV9 to TRBJ2-3; 7 nucleotides line up with TRBD2. The TCR originated in a male donor in good health and CMV-seropositive. As DNA, the CDR3 is TGTGCCAGCAGCGCGGGGGGTAGCGTTGGCACAGATACGCAGTATTTT. Translating gives CASSAGGSVGTDTQYF. The full variable domain, in which reference TRBV9 and TRBJ2-3 provide the parts outside the CDR3, is DSGVTQTPKHLITATGQRVTLRCSPRSGDLSVYWYQQSLDQGLQFLIQYYNGEERAKGNILERFSAQQFPDLHSELNLSSLELGDSALYFCASSAGGSVGTDTQYFGPGTRLTVL.